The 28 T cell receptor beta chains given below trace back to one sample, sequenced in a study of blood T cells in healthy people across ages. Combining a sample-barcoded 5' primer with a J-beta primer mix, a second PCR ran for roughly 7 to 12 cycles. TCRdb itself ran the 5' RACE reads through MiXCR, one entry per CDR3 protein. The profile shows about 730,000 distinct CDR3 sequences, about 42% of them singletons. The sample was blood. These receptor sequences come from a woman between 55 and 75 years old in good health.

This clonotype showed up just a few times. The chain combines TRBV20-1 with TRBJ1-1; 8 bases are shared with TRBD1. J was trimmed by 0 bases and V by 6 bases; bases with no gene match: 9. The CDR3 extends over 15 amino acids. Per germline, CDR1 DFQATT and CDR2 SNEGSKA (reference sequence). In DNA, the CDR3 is TGCAGTGCACGGACAGGGACGACTTTGAACACTGAAGCTTTCTTT. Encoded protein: CSARTGTTLNTEAFF.

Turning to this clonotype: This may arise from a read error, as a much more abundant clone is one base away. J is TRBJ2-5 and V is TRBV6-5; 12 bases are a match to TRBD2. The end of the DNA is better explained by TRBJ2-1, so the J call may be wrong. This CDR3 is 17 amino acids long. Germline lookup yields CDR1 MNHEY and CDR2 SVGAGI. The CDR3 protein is CASSFLGLAGSQETQFF. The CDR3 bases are TGTGCCAGCAGTTTCCTCGGACTAGCGGGGTCTCAAGAGACCCAGTTCTTC.

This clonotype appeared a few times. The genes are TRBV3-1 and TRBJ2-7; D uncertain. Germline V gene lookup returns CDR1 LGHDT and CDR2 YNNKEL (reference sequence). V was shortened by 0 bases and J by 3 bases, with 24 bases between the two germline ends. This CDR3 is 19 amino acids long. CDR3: CASSQEVRPGRSRNYEQYF. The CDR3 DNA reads TGTGCCAGCAGCCAAGAAGTGAGGCCAGGACGATCGCGAAACTACGAGCAGTACTTC.

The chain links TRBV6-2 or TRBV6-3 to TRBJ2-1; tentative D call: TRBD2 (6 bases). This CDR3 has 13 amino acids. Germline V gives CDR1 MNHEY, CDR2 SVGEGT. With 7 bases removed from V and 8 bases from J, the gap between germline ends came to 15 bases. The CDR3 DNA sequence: TGTGCCAGCACCGGAAGTGGGGGGTATGAGCAGTTCTTC. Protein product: CASTGSGGYEQFF.

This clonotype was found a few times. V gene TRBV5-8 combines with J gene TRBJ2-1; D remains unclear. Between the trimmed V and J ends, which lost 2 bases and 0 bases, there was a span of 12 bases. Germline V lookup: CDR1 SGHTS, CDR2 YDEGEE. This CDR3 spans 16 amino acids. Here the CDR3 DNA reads TGTGCCAGCAGCTTAGGACCTGTTAGCTCCTACAATGAGCAGTTCTTC. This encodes CASSLGPVSSYNEQFF. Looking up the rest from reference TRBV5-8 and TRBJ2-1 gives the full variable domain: EAGVTQSPTHLIKTRGQQATLRCSPISGHTSVYWYQQALGLGLQFLLWYDEGEERNRGNFPPRFSGRQFPNYSSELNVNALELEDSALYLCASSLGPVSSYNEQFFGPGTRLTVL.

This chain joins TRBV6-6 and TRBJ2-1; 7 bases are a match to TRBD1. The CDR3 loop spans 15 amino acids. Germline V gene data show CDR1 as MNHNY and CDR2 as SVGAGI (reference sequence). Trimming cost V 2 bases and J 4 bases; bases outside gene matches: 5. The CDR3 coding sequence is TGTGCCAGCAGTTACCTCGGGACAGTATACAATGAGCAGTTCTTC. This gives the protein CASSYLGTVYNEQFF.

The CDR3 reads CATSRVGERTDTQYF. CDR3 bases: TGTGCCACCAGCAGAGTCGGGGAACGCACAGATACGCAGTATTTT. The chain is built from TRBV15 and TRBJ2-3, with D possibly TRBD2 on 5 matching bases. Germline loops: CDR1 LNHNV, CDR2 YYDKDF (reference sequence). V was shortened by 1 base and J by 1 base, with 9 bases between the two germline ends. This CDR3 has 15 amino acids.

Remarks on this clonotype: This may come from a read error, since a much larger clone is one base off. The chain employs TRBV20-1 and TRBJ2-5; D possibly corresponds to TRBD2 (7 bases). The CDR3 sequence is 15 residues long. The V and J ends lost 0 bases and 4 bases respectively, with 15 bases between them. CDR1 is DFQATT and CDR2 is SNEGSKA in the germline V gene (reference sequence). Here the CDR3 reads CSARDGGGQRETQYF. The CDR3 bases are TGCAGTGCTAGAGATGGGGGGGGGCAGCGAGAGACCCAGTACTTC.

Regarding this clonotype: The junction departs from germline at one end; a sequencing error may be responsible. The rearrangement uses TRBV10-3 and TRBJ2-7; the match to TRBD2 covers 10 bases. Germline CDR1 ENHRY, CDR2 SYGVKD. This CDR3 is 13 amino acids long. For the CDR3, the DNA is TGTGTCATCAAGCGGGAGGGCTCCTACGAGCAGTACTTC. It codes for CVIKREGSYEQYF.

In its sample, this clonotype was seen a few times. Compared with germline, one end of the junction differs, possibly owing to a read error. The DNA of the CDR3 is TGTGCCAGCGGTTTATCGACAGCCAGGCGGGAGCAGTTCTTC. It encodes CASGLSTARREQFF. This sequence joins TRBV12-3 or TRBV12-4 and TRBJ2-1, with a tentative D call TRBD1 (5 bases). CDR3 size: 14 residues.

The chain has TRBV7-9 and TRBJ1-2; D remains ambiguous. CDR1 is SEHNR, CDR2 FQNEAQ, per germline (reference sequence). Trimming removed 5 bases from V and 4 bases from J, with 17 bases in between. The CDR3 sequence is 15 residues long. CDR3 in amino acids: CASSPPDGLPYGYTF. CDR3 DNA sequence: TGTGCCAGCAGCCCCCCCGACGGTCTACCCTATGGCTACACCTTC. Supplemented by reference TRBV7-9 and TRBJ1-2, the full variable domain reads DTGVSQNPRHKITKRGQNVTFRCDPISEHNRLYWYRQTLGQGPEFLTYFQNEAQLEKSRLLSDRFSAERPKGSFSTLEIQRTEQGDSAMYLCASSPPDGLPYGYTFGSGTRLTVV.

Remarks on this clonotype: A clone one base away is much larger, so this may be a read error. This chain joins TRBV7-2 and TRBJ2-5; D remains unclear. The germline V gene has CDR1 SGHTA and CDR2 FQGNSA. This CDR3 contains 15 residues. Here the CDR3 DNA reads TGTGCCAGCAACTTAGCCATGGCCGGCCAAGAGACCCAGTACTTC. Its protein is CASNLAMAGQETQYF.

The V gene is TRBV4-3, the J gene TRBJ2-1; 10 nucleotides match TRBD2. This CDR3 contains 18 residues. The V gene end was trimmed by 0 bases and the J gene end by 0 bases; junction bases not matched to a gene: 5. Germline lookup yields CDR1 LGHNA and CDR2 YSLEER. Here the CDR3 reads CASSQDPLAGSSYNEQFF. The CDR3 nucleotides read TGCGCCAGCAGCCAAGATCCACTAGCGGGGAGCTCCTACAATGAGCAGTTCTTC.

CDR3 loop: CASKIGTGAEAFF. The CDR3 DNA sequence: TGTGCCAGCAAGATTGGGACGGGGGCTGAAGCTTTCTTT. The V call is TRBV25-1, the J call TRBJ1-1; D perhaps matches TRBD1 (5 bases). CDR1 and CDR2 from the germline V gene are MGHDK and SYGVNS. V was pared by 7 bases and J by 6 bases, with 15 bases between. This CDR3 contains 13 residues.

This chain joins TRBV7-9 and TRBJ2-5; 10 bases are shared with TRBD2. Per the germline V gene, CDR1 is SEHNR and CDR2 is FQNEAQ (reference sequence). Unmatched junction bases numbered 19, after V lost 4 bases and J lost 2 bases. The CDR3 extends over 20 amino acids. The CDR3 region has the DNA TGTGCCAGCAGCTCTCCGCTATTAGAGCTAGCGGGAGTATCTCAAGAGACCCAGTACTTC. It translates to CASSSPLLELAGVSQETQYF.

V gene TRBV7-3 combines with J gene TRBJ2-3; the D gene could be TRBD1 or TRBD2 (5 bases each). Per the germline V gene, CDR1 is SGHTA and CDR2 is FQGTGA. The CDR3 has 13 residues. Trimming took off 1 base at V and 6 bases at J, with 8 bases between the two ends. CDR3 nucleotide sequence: TGTGCCAGCAGCTTAAGCAGGGAGGATACGCAGTATTTT. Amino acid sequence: CASSLSREDTQYF.

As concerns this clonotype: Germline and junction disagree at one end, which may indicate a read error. DNA for the CDR3: TGTGCCAGCAGCTTTTATCCCTCAACGGGAGGCAAATACAATGGGCAGTTCTTC. Translation gives CASSFYPSTGGKYNGQFF. The genes are TRBV7-3 and TRBJ2-1; 7 bases match TRBD2. CDR3 length equals 18 residues. The germline V gene encodes CDR1 SGHTA and CDR2 FQGTGA.

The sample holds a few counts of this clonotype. The CDR3 spells CASSRGQGAPDTQYF. Here the CDR3 DNA reads TGTGCCAGCAGTCGAGGACAGGGGGCCCCAGATACGCAGTATTTT. The chain carries TRBV6-5 and TRBJ2-3, with 11 bases lining up with TRBD1. CDR3 length: 15 residues. CDR1 is MNHEY and CDR2 is SVGAGI in the germline V gene. V lost 5 bases, J lost 4 bases, and 5 bases stayed unmatched.

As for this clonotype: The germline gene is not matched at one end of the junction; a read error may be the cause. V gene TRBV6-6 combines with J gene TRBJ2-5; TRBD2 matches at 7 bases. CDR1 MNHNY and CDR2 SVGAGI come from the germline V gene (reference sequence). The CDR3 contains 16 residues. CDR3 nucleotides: TGTGCCAGCAGTTCCGCGTTACTAGCGAACCAAGAGGCCCAGTACTTC. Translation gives CASSSALLANQEAQYF.

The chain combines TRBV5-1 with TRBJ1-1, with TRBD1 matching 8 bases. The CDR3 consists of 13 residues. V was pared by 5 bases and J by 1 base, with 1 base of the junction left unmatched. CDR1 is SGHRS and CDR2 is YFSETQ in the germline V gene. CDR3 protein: CASRGQENTEAFF. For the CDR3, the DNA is TGCGCCAGCAGGGGACAGGAGAACACTGAAGCTTTCTTT.

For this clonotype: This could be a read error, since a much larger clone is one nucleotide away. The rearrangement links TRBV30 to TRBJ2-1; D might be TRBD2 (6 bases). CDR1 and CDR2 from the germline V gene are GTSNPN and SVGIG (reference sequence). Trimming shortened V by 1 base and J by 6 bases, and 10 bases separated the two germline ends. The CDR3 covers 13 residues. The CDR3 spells CAWSGRGINEQFF. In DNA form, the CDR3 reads TGTGCCTGGAGTGGACGGGGGATCAATGAGCAGTTCTTC.

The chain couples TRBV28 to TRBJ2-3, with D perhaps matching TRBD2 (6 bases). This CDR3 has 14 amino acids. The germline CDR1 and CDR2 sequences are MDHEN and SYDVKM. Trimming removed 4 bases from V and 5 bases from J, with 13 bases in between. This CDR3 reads CASSSGSQGDTQYF. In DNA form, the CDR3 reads TGTGCCAGCAGTTCCGGGAGTCAGGGAGATACGCAGTATTTT.

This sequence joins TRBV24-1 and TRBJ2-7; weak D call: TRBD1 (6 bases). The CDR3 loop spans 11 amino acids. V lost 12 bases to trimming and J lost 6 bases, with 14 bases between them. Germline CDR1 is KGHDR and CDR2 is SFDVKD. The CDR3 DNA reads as TGTGCCTGGGACAATCCCTGCGAGCAGTACTTC. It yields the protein CAWDNPCEQYF.

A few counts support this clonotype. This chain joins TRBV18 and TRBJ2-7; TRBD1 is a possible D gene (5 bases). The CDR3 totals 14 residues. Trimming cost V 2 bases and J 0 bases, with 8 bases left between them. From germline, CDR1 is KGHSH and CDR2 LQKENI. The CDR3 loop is CASSPGAISYEQYF. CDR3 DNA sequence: TGTGCCAGCTCACCAGGGGCCATCTCCTACGAGCAGTACTTC. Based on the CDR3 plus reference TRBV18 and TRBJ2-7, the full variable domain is NAGVMQNPRHLVRRRGQEARLRCSPMKGHSHVYWYRQLPEEGLKFMVYLQKENIIDESGMPKERFSAEFPKEGPSILRIQQVVRGDSAAYFCASSPGAISYEQYFGPGTRLTVT.

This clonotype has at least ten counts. The CDR3: CASSSGTGDYEQYF. As DNA, the CDR3 is TGTGCCAGCAGCTCAGGGACAGGGGATTACGAGCAGTACTTC. V usage is TRBV11-2 and J usage is TRBJ2-7, with TRBD1 identical over 10 bases. The CDR3 covers 14 residues. V shed 4 bases, J shed 4 bases, and the junction held 4 bases outside the gene matches. Germline values: CDR1 SGHAT, CDR2 FQNNGV.

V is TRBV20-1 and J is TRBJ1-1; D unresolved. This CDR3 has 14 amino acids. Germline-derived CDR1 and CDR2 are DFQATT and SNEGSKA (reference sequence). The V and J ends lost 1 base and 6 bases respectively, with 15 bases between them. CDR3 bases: TGCAGTGCTAGAGTTCTGGCCCTTACGCCTGAAGCTTTCTTT. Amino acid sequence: CSARVLALTPEAFF.

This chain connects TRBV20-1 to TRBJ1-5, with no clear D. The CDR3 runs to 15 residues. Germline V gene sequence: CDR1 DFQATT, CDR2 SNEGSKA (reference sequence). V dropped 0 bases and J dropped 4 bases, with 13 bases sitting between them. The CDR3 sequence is CSARDRAAPNQPQHF. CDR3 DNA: TGCAGTGCTAGAGATCGGGCAGCTCCTAATCAGCCCCAGCATTTT.

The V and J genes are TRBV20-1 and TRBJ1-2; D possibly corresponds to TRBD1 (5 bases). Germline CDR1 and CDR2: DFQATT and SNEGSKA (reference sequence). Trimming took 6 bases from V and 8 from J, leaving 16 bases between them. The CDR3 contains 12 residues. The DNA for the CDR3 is TGCAGTGCCAAAGCGGGGCTTCAAGGCTACACCTTC. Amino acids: CSAKAGLQGYTF.